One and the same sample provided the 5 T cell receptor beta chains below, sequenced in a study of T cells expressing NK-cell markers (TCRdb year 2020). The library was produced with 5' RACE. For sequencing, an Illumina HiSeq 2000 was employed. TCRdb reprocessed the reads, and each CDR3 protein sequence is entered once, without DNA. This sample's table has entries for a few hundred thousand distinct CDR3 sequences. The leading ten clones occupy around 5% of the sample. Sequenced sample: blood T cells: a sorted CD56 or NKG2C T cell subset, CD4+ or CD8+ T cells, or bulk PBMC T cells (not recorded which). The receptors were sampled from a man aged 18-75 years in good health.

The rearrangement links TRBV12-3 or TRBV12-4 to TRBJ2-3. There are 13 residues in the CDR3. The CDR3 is CASSSNYGDTQYF.

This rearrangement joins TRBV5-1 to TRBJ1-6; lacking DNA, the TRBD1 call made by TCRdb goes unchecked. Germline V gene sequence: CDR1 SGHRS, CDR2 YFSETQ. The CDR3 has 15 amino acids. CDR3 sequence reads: CASSYQGNDNSPLHF.

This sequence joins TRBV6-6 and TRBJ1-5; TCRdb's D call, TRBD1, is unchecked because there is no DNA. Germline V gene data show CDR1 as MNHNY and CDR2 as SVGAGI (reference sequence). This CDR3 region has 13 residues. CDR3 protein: CASSGQVNQPQHF.

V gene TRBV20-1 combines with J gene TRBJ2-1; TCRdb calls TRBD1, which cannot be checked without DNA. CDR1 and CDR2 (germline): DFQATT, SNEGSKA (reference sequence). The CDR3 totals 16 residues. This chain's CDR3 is CSAPGRERNIYNEQFF.

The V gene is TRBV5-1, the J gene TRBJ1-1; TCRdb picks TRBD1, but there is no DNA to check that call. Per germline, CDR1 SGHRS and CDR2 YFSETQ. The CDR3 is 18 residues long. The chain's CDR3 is CASSPNGAGLSLSTEAFF.